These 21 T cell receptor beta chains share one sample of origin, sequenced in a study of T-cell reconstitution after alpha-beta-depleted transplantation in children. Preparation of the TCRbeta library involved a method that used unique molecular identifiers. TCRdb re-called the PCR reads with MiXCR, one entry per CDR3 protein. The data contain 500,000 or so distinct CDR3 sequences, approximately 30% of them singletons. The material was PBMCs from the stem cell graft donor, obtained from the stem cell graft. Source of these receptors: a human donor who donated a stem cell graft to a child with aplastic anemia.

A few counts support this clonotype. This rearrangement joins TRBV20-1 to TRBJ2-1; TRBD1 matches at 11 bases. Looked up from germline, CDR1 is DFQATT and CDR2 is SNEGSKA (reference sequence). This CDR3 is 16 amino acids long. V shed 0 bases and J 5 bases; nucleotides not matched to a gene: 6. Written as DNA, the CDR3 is TGCAGTGCTAGAGACCACCCGGGACAGGGGGACAATGAGCAGTTCTTC. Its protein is CSARDHPGQGDNEQFF.

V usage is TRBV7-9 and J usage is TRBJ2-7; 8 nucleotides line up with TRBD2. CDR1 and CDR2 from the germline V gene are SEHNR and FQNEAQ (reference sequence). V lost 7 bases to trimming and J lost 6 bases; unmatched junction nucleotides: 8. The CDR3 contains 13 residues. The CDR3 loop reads CASMRGEGLEQYF. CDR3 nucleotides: TGTGCCAGCATGCGGGGGGAGGGTCTCGAGCAGTACTTC.

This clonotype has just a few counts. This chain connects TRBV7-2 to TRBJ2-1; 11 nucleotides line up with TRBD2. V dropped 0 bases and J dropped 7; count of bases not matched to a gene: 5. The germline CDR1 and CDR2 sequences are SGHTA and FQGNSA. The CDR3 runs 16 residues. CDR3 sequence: CASSLALAGGQNEQFF. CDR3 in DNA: TGTGCCAGCAGCTTAGCCCTAGCGGGGGGTCAAAATGAGCAGTTCTTC. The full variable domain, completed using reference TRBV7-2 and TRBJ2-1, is GAGVSQSPSNKVTEKGKDVELRCDPISGHTALYWYRQSLGQGLEFLIYFQGNSAPDKSGLPSDRFSAERTGGSVSTLTIQRTQQEDSAVYLCASSLALAGGQNEQFFGPGTRLTVL.

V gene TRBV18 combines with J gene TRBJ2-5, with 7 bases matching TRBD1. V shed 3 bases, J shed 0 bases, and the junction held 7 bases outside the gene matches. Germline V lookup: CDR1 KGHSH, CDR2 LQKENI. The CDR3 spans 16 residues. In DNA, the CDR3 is TGTGCCAGCTCACCCGGACAGGATCGGTACCAAGAGACCCAGTACTTC. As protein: CASSPGQDRYQETQYF.

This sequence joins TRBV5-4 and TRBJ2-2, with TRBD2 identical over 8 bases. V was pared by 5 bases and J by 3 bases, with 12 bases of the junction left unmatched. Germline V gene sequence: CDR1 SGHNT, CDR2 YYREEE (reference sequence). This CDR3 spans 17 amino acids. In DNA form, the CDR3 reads TGTGCCAGCAGTTTCGCGACGGGAGGGCCCGACACCGGGGAGCTGTTTTTT. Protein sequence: CASSFATGGPDTGELFF. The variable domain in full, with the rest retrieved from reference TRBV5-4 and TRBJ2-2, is ETGVTQSPTHLIKTRGQQVTLRCSSQSGHNTVSWYQQALGQGPQFIFQYYREEENGRGNFPPRFSGLQFPNYSSELNVNALELDDSALYLCASSFATGGPDTGELFFGEGSRLTVL.

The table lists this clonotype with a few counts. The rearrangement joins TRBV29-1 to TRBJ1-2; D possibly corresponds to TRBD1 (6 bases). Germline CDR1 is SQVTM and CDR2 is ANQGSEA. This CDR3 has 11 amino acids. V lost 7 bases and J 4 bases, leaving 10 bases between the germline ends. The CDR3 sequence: CSDKQGYGYTF. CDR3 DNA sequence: TGCAGCGACAAACAGGGCTATGGCTACACCTTC.

CDR3: CASRRPANSGANVLTF. In DNA, the CDR3 is TGTGCCAGCAGACGTCCGGCAAACTCTGGGGCCAACGTCCTGACTTTC. The chain joins TRBV6-2 or TRBV6-3 to TRBJ2-6; D uncertain. Trimming took off 6 bases at V and 0 bases at J, with 12 bases between the two ends. The CDR3 is made up of 16 amino acids. Germline-derived CDR1 and CDR2 are MNHEY and SVGEGT.

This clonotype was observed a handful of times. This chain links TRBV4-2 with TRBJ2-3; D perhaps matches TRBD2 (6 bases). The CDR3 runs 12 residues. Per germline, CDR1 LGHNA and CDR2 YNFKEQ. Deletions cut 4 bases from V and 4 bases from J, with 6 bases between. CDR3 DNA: TGTGCCAGCAGCCGGGACTCAGATACGCAGTATTTT. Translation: CASSRDSDTQYF.

CDR3 region: CASSSGWASGSTDTQYF. CDR3 nucleotides: TGTGCCAGCAGCTCCGGGTGGGCTAGCGGGTCCACAGATACGCAGTATTTT. The rearrangement uses TRBV7-9 and TRBJ2-3, with TRBD2 identical over 8 bases. Germline CDR1 SEHNR, CDR2 FQNEAQ (reference sequence). Unmatched junction bases numbered 11, after V lost 4 bases and J lost 2 bases. The CDR3 has 17 amino acids.

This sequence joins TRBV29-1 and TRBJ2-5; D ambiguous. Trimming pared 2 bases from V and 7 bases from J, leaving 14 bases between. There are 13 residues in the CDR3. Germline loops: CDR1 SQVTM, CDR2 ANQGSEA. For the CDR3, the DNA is TGCAGCGTTGAAATTGGGTCCACGGGGACCCAGTACTTC. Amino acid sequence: CSVEIGSTGTQYF.

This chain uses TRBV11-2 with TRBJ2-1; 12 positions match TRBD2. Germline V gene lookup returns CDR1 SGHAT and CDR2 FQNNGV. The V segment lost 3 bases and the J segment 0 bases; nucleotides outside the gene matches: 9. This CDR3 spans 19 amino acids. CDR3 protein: CASSFEGTSGLPSYNEQFF. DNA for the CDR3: TGTGCCAGCAGCTTTGAAGGGACTAGCGGGCTACCCTCCTACAATGAGCAGTTCTTC. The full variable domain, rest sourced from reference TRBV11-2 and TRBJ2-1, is EAGVAQSPRYKIIEKRQSVAFWCNPISGHATLYWYQQILGQGPKLLIQFQNNGVVDDSQLPKDRFSAERLKGVDSTLKIQPAKLEDSAVYLCASSFEGTSGLPSYNEQFFGPGTRLTVL.

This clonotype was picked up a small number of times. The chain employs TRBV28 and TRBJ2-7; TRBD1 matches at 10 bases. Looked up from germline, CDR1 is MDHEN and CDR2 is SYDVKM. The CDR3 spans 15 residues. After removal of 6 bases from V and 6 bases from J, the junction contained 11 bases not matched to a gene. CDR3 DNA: TGTGCCAGCAGACTTACCGGGACAGGGGTTAGCGAGCAGTACTTC. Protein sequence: CASRLTGTGVSEQYF.

CDR3 region: CASSVAPRNYGYTF. As DNA, the CDR3 is TGTGCCAGCAGCGTAGCCCCGAGAAACTATGGCTACACCTTC. This chain uses TRBV9 with TRBJ1-2; D uncertain. This CDR3 is 14 amino acids long. Germline V CDR1 and CDR2: SGDLS, YYNGEE. Trimming shortened V by 0 bases and J by 2 bases, and 8 bases separated the two germline ends.

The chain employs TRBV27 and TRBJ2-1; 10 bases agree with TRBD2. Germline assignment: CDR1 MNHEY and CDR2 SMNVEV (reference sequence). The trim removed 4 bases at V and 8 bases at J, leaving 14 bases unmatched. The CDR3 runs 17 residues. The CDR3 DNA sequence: TGTGCCAGCAGTTCCGGACTAGCGGCTTTCCCGGGCGATGAGCAGTTCTTC. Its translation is CASSSGLAAFPGDEQFF.

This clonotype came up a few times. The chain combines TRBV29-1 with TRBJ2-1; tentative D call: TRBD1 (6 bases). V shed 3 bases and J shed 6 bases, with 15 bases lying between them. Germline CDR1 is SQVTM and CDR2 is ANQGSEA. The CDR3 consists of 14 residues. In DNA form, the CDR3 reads TGCAGCGTTGATGGGGGCCCTGGCTCCAATGAGCAGTTCTTC. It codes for CSVDGGPGSNEQFF.

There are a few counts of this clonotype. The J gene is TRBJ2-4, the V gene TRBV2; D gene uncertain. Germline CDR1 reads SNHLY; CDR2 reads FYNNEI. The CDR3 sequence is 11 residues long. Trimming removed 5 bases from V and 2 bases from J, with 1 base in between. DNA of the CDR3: TGTGCCAGCAGTCCCAAAAACATTCAGTACTTC. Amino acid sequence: CASSPKNIQYF.

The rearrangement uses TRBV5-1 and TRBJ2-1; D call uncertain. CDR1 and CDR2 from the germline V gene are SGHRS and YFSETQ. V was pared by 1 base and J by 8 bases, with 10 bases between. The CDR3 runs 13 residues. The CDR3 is CASSLFHGDEQFF. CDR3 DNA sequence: TGCGCCAGCAGCTTGTTCCATGGCGATGAGCAGTTCTTC. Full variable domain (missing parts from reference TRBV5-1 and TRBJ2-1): KAGVTQTPRYLIKTRGQQVTLSCSPISGHRSVSWYQQTPGQGLQFLFEYFSETQRNKGNFPGRFSGRQFSNSRSEMNVSTLELGDSALYLCASSLFHGDEQFFGPGTRLTVL.

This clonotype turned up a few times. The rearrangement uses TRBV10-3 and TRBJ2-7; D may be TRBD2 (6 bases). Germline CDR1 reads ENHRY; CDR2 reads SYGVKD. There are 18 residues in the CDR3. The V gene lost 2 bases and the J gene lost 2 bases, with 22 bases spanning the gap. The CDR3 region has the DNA TGTGCCATCAGTGAGAGCGTGCTTCTAGCGTCTCGGCCCTACGAGCAGTACTTC. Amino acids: CAISESVLLASRPYEQYF.

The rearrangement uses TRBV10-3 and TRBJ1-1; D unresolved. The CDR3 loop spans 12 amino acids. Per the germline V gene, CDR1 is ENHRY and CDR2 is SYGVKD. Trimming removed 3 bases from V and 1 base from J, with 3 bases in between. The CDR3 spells CAISDGNTEAFF. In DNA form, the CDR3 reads TGTGCCATCAGTGACGGGAACACTGAAGCTTTCTTT.

CDR3 in amino acids: CASNGQKNTEAFF. The DNA for the CDR3 is TGTGCCAGCAACGGACAGAAGAACACTGAAGCTTTCTTT. The chain links TRBV7-2 to TRBJ1-1, with D perhaps matching TRBD1 (6 bases). The CDR3 extends over 13 amino acids. Trimming pared 7 bases from V and 1 base from J, leaving 10 bases between. The germline CDR1 and CDR2 sequences are SGHTA and FQGNSA.

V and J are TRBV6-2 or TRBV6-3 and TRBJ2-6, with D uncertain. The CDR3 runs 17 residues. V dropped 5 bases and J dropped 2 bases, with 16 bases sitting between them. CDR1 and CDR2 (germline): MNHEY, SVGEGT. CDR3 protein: CASSPSSYRAGANVLTF. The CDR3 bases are TGTGCCAGCAGTCCATCCTCTTACCGCGCTGGGGCCAACGTCCTGACTTTC.